A selection of T cell receptor beta chains follows, all from one sample in a study of T cells in Graves' hyperthyroidism and ophthalmopathy. TCRdb used MiXCR to reprocess the multiplex PCR reads, holding one entry per CDR3 protein. The sample lists roughly 840,000 distinct CDR3 sequences, roughly 40% occurring once. The sequenced material came from blood. The source of these receptors is a young man with Graves' hyperthyroidism. CDR3s include the opening cysteine and the closing phenylalanine or tryptophan. Each record gives: CDR3 length, V gene, J gene, D gene, CDR3 protein. The D gene is left open where the match is weak.

length: 15; V: TRBV7-2; J: TRBJ2-7; D: TRBD1; CDR3: CASRPGTGGSYGQYF
length: 15; V: TRBV2; J: TRBJ2-3; D: .; CDR3: CASSFRPADTDTQYF
length: 11; V: TRBV2; J: TRBJ1-5; D: TRBD1; CDR3: CATSRGQPQHF
length: 15; V: TRBV7-9; J: TRBJ2-7; D: .; CDR3: CASSQGGGLIYEQYF
length: 15; V: TRBV4-1; J: TRBJ1-1; D: .; CDR3: CASSQEAGAVTEAFF
length: 16; V: TRBV25-1; J: TRBJ2-3; D: TRBD2; CDR3: CASNPTSGRSTDTQYF
length: 15; V: TRBV10-3; J: TRBJ2-5; D: .; CDR3: CATQGDGGKGETQYF
length: 14; V: TRBV7-9; J: TRBJ1-6; D: TRBD1; CDR3: CASLGQGDHSPLHF
length: 13; V: TRBV11-3; J: TRBJ1-1; D: .; CDR3: CASSPPEGAEAFF
length: 16; V: TRBV20-1; J: TRBJ2-7; D: .; CDR3: CSARTLLSGATYEQYF
length: 16; V: TRBV4-1; J: TRBJ2-2; D: .; CDR3: CASSRRTERASGELFF
length: 15; V: TRBV7-2; J: TRBJ2-2; D: .; CDR3: CASTLWGPATGELFF
length: 15; V: TRBV10-2; J: TRBJ1-1; D: TRBD1; CDR3: CASGLARDRETEAFF
length: 13; V: TRBV15; J: TRBJ1-5; D: .; CDR3: CATSKPGDQPQHF
length: 15; V: TRBV9; J: TRBJ1-2; D: TRBD1; CDR3: CASSEGQGLDYGYTF
length: 13; V: TRBV7-2; J: TRBJ1-1; D: .; CDR3: CASRRGARTEAFF
length: 13; V: TRBV29-1; J: TRBJ2-7; D: .; CDR3: CSVETVSSYEQYF
length: 12; V: TRBV10-3; J: TRBJ1-5; D: .; CDR3: CASRAGFQPQHF
length: 14; V: TRBV2; J: TRBJ1-5; D: .; CDR3: CASSKGGSNQPQHF
length: 17; V: TRBV5-1; J: TRBJ2-6; D: .; CDR3: CASGLEVASSGANVLTF
length: 14; V: TRBV2; J: TRBJ2-7; D: TRBD2; CDR3: CASSPNSGRYEQYF
length: 12; V: TRBV2; J: TRBJ2-7; D: .; CDR3: CASIFGSYEQYF
length: 13; V: TRBV10-3; J: TRBJ1-1; D: .; CDR3: CVISESQSHSAFF
length: 15; V: TRBV29-1; J: TRBJ1-1; D: TRBD1; CDR3: CSGDTPGGINTEAFF